This record concerns one TCR beta chain sequence. The data were taken from a study of T cell changes during pregnancy in multiple sclerosis. The assay was immunoSEQ multiplex PCR, and TCRdb's table has in-frame clones only and misses some. The sample yields under 55,000 clones, approximately 92% seen once. With 8 bases clipped from V and 4 bases from J, the junction kept 10 bases outside the gene matches. CDR3 size: 14 residues. Germline CDR1 reads ENHRY; CDR2 reads SYGVKD. The receptor was isolated from a female donor with multiple sclerosis, enrolled in a pregnancy study. The chain uses TRBV10-3 and TRBJ1-1; 7 nucleotides align to TRBD1. The specimen was CD4+ T cells from peripheral blood mononuclear cells, collected before pregnancy. The CDR3 spells CAIGGQWGSTEAFF. DNA of the CDR3: TGTGCCATCGGGGGACAGTGGGGATCCACTGAAGCTTTCTTT.